Listed below are T cell receptor beta chains from one sample, sequenced in a study of blood T cells in healthy people across ages. TCRdb fed the 5' RACE reads into MiXCR, producing one record per CDR3 protein. The profile shows approximately 680,000 distinct CDR3 sequences, about 30% of them singletons. The sequenced sample consisted of blood. Receptor source: a woman of 80 years or more in good health. Both conserved end residues are part of each CDR3. The D gene is left open where the match is weak. Size values are once, few and many counts, or a class for expanded clones, and some rows have none.

>few|TRBV2|16|TRBJ2-1|TRBD2
TGTGCCAGCAGTGAACCTCTAGCGGGAGTTTACAATGAGCAGTTCTTC
CASSEPLAGVYNEQFF
>many|TRBV4-2|21|TRBJ1-2|TRBD1
TGTGCCAGCAGCCAAGATTATGGGACCTTCCCCGAGACAGGGGGTTTAGGGGGCTACACCTTC
CASSQDYGTFPETGGLGGYTF
>many|TRBV4-2|12|TRBJ1-5|-
TGTGCCAGCAGCCAAGATAATCAGCCCCAGCATTTT
CASSQDNQPQHF
>-|TRBV2|14|TRBJ1-2|-
TGTGCCAGCAGTGAAAACGTGGGATCCTATGGCTACACCTTC
CASSENVGSYGYTF
>many|TRBV5-1|17|TRBJ2-7|TRBD1
TGCGCCAGCAGCTCTGGATGGGACAGGGGGGGGGCCTACGAGCAGTACTTC
CASSSGWDRGGAYEQYF
>many|TRBV5-1|13|TRBJ2-3|-
TGCGCCAGCAGCTTGGACGGCGGCAGGCCGAAGTATTTT
CASSLDGGRPKYF
>-|TRBV12-3/TRBV12-4|16|TRBJ1-4|-
TGTGCCAGCAGCCCCCTCGGGGTATGGACTAATGAAAAACTGTTTTTT
CASSPLGVWTNEKLFF
>-|TRBV7-2|17|TRBJ2-7|TRBD2
TGTGCCAGCAGCTTAGCGGGGACTAGCGGGAACTCCTACGAGCAGTACTTC
CASSLAGTSGNSYEQYF
>-|TRBV10-3|13|TRBJ2-5|-
TGTGCCATCAGCCCCGGACGGCAAGAGACCCAGTACTTC
CAISPGRQETQYF
>-|TRBV11-2|16|TRBJ2-2|TRBD2
TGTGCCGGCAGCCCTATCGCGGGGGGCCGCCAGCGGGAGCTGTTTTTT
CAGSPIAGGRQRELFF
>-|TRBV2|14|TRBJ1-4|-
TGTGCCAGCAAGATACAGGGCGCTAATGAAAAACTGTTTTTT
CASKIQGANEKLFF
>few|TRBV18|13|TRBJ1-1|-
TGTGCCAGCTCACCACAGGTGTCCGCTGAAGCTTTCTTT
CASSPQVSAEAFF
>few|TRBV9|16|TRBJ2-2|-
TGTGCCAGCAGCGTAGTCTTGTCAGAGAACACCGGGGAGTTGTTTTTT
CASSVVLSENTGELFF
>-|TRBV2|14|TRBJ1-3|-
TGTGCCAGCAGCGAATTAATGTCTGGAAACACCATATATTTT
CASSELMSGNTIYF
>many|TRBV3-1|16|TRBJ2-4|-
TGTGCCAGCAGCCAAGATTTGGGGGCTGTCAAAAACATTCAGTACTTC
CASSQDLGAVKNIQYF
>-|TRBV20-1|12|TRBJ1-1|-
TGCAGTGCTAGAGATCGGGGGGCTGAAGCTTTCTTT
CSARDRGAEAFF